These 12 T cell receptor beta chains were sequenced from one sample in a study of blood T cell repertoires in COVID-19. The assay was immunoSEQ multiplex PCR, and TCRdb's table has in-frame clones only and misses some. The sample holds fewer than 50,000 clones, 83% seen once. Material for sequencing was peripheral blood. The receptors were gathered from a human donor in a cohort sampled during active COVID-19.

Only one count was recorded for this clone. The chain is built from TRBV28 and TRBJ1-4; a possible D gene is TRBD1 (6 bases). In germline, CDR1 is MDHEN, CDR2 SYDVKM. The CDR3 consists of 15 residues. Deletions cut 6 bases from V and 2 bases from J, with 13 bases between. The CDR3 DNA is TGTGCCAGCAGCCAAGGGGGTATCACTAATGAAAAACTGTTTTTT. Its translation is CASSQGGITNEKLFF.

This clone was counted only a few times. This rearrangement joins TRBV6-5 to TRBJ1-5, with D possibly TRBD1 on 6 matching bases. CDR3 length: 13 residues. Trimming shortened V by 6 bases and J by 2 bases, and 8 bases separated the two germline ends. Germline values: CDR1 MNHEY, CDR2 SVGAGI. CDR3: CASRQGRNQPQHF. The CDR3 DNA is TGTGCCAGCAGACAGGGACGCAATCAGCCCCAGCATTTT.

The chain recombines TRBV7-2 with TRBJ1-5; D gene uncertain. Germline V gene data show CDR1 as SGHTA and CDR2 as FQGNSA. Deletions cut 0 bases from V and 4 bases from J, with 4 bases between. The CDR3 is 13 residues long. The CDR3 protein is CASSLASNQPQHF. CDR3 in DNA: TGTGCCAGCAGCTTAGCTTCGAATCAGCCCCAGCATTTT.

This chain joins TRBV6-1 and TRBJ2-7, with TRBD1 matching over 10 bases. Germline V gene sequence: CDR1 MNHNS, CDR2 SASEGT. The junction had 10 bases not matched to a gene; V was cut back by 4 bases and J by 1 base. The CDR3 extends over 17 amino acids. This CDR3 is CASSARSTGGRSYEQYF. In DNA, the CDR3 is TGTGCCAGCAGTGCCCGTTCGACAGGGGGCAGATCCTACGAGCAGTACTTC.

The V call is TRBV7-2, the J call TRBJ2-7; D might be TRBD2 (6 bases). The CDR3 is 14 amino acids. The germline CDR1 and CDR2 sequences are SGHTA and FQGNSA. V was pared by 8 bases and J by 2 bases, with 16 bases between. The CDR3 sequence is CASSFSGRPYEQYF. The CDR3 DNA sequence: TGTGCCAGCTCCTTCTCCGGGAGACCCTACGAGCAGTACTTC.

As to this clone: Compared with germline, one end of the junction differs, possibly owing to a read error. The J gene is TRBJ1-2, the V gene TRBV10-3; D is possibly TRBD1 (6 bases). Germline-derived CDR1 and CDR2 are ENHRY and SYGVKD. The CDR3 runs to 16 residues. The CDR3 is CAISQSGQTGPNGYTF. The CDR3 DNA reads TGTGCCATCAGTCAGTCAGGGCAGACAGGACCCAATGGCTACACCTTC.

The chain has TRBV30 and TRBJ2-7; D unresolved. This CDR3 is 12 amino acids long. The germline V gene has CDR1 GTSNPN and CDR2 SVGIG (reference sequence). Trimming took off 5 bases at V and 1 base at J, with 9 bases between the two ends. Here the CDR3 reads CAWSTGSYEQYF. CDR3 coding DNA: TGTGCCTGGTCGACGGGTTCCTACGAGCAGTACTTC.

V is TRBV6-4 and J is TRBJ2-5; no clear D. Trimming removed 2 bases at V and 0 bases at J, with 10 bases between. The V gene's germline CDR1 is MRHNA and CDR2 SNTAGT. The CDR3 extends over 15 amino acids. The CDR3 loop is CASSDGFRYQETQYF. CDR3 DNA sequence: TGTGCCAGCAGTGACGGCTTTCGCTACCAAGAGACCCAGTACTTC.

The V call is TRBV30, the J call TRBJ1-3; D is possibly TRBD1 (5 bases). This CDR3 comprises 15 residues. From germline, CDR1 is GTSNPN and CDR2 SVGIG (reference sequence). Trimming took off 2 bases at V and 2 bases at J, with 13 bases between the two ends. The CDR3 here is CAWSTWTNAGNTIYF. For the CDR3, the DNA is TGTGCCTGGAGTACATGGACAAATGCTGGAAACACCATATATTTT.

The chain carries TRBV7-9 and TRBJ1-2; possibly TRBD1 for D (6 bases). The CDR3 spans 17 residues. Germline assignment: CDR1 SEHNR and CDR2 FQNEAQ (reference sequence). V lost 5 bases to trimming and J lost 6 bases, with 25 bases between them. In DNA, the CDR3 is TGTGCCAGCAGCCCTATTCTACAGGGCCCCCGGGGCGATGGCTACACCTTC. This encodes CASSPILQGPRGDGYTF.

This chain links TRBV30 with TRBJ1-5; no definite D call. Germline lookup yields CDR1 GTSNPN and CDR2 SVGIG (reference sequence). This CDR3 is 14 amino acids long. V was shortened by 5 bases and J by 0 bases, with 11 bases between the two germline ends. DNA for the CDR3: TGTGCCTGGGCTGGACTGAATAGCAATCAGCCCCAGCATTTT. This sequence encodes CAWAGLNSNQPQHF.

CDR3 DNA sequence: TGTGCCTGGAGTGCCCCACAGAGAAATCAGCCCCAGCATTTT. Its translation: CAWSAPQRNQPQHF. The chain links TRBV30 to TRBJ1-5; no clear D. CDR3 size: 14 residues. Trimming pared 1 base from V and 4 bases from J, leaving 11 bases between. Looked up from germline, CDR1 is GTSNPN and CDR2 is SVGIG (reference sequence).